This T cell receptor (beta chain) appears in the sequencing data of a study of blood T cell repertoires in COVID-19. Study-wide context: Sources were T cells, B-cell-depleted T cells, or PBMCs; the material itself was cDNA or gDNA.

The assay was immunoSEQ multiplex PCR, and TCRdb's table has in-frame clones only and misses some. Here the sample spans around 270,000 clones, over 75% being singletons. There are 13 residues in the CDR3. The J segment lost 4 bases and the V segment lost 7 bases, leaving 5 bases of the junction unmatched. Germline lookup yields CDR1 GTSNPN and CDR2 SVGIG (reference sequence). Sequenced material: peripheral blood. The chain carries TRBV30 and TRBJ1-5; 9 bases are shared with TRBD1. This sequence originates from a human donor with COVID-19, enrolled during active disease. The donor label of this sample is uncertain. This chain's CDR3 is CASTTGGNQPQHF. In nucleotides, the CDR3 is TGTGCCTCTACGACAGGGGGAAATCAGCCCCAGCATTTT.